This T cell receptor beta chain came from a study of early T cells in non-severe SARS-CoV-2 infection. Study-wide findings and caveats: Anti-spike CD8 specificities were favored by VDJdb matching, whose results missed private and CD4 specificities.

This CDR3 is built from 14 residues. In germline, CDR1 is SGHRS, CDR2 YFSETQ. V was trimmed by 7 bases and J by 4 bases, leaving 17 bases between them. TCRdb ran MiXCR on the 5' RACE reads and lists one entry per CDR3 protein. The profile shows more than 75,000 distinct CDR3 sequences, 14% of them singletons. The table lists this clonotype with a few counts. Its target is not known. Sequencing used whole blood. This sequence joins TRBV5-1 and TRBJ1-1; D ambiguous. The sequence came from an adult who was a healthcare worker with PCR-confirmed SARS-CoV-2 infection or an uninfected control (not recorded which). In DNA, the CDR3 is TGCGCCAGCGGATCCCTCTCCTCGAGCACTGAAGCTTTCTTT. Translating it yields CASGSLSSSTEAFF.